This entry describes one T cell receptor beta chain. What this receptor recognizes is not known. Base qualities are missing; no much larger clone stands one base away. CDR1 and CDR2 are drawn from the germline V gene (reference sequence): DFQATT, SNEGSKA. Trimming at the junction amounts to 0 bases on V and 12 bases on J, and the germline ends lie 9 bases apart. From cysteine to phenylalanine, the CDR3 is 11 amino acids long. The read is trimmed to its CDR3 DNA, 33 bases read in frame from base 1. Genomic DNA was isolated from the sorted cells so that the TCRbeta CDR3 region could be sequenced. The immunoSEQ Assay was used to sequence the TCRbeta CDR3 regions. Here the immuneACCESS table is served through TCRdb, limited to in-frame sequences with V and J called. Missing clones are a known gap in these copies; in checked studies unresolved V genes cover under half, and the rest lacks a known reason. The sample data list about 51,000 clones, and 65% to 85% of these were observed just once. Together, the top ten hold 2% to 2.5% of the sample.

The trial excluded patients who had a history of autoimmune disease or were on systemic immunosuppression. In every dose cohort, peripheral blood was drawn for TCR sequencing at baseline, cycle 4 day 1, and cycle 7 day 1. Samples were obtained from an open-label, multicenter, first-in-human phase I dose-escalation trial of ivuxolimab. Adults with locally advanced or metastatic head and neck squamous cell, hepatocellular, melanoma or renal cell carcinoma were enrolled in the trial. Before TCR sequencing, CD4+ T cells and CD8+ T cells were sorted from peripheral blood as separate populations. This sample stems from a study of OX40 agonist ivuxolimab in advanced cancers. Some background on the complete study: Ivuxolimab was a fully human IgG2 agonistic monoclonal antibody targeting the costimulatory receptor OX40 (CD134). Intravenous ivuxolimab was administered to patients every 2 weeks at six dose levels: 0.01, 0.1, 0.3, 1.5, 3 and 10 mg/kg. Of the roughly 51 patients in dose escalation, about 20 had hepatocellular carcinoma, about 15 had melanoma, 9 had renal cell carcinoma and 9 had head and neck cancer. In the dose-escalation cohort, roughly four fifths of patients were male, and the mean age was approximately 60 years, with a range of 23 to 79. Prior anti-PD-1, anti-PD-L1 or anti-CTLA-4 therapy was permitted, and 30% to 50% of dose-escalation patients had received checkpoint inhibitors. Partial responses were achieved by three dose-escalation patients, of whom one had hepatocellular carcinoma and two had cutaneous melanoma. The purpose of peripheral TCRbeta sequencing was to test whether ivuxolimab changed TCR sequence diversity and led to clonal T-cell expansion. The monotherapy dose-escalation portion (N of about 57 patients) of the phase I ivuxolimab trial is reported in the paper.

General findings and caveats noted by the study authors: After ivuxolimab, expanded clones were on average more numerous among CD8+ T cells than among CD4+ T cells. Low levels of normalized T-cell clonal expansion were also seen in some patients who did not respond. The antigen specificity of the peripheral T cells that underwent clonal expansion was not determined. At doses of 0.1 to 3.0 mg/kg, clonal expansion of both CD4+ and CD8+ T cells in blood was seen between baseline and week 6. In partial responders in the 0.1-3.0 mg/kg groups, normalized peripheral clonal expansion was found to be among the lowest, especially among CD8+ T cells.

The chain is encoded by TRBV20-1 joined to TRBJ2-1; TRBD2 is possibly the D segment (6 matching bases). The clonotype originates from an adult with an advanced solid tumor such as melanoma, head and neck, liver or kidney cancer. This specimen was CD4+ or CD8+ T cells sorted from blood, taken in a trial of the OX40 agonist ivuxolimab. The sequenced DNA is TGCAGTGCTAGAGACGGGCGGGGGCAGTTCTTC. It specifies CSARDGRGQFF.